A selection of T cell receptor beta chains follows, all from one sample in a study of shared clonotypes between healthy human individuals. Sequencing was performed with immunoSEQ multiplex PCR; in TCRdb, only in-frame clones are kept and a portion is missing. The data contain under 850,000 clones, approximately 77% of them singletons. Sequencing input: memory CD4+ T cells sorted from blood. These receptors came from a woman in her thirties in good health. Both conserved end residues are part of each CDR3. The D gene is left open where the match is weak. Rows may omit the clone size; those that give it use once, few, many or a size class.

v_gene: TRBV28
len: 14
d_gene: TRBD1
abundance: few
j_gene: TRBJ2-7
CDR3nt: TGTGCCAGCAGGGTGACAGGGCCCACCTACGAGCAGTACTTC
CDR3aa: CASRVTGPTYEQYF

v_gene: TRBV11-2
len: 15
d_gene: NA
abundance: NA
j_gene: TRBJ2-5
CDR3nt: TGTGCCAGCAGCTTAGGCGTCGGGGGTTGGGAGACCCAGTACTTC
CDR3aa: CASSLGVGGWETQYF

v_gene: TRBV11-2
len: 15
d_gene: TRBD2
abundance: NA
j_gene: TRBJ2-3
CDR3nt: TGTGCCAGCAGCTTAGTTGGGAGGGGCACAGATACGCAGTATTTT
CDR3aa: CASSLVGRGTDTQYF

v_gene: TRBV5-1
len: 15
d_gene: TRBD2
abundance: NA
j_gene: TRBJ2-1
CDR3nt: TGCGCCAGCACAGTAGGACTAGCTCTCTACAATGAGCAGTTCTTC
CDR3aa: CASTVGLALYNEQFF

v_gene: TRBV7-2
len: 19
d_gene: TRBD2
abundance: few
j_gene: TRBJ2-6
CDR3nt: TGTGCCAGCAGCTCACCCAGGCGGGGGGCGAGCTCTGGGGCCAACGTCCTGACTTTC
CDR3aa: CASSSPRRGASSGANVLTF

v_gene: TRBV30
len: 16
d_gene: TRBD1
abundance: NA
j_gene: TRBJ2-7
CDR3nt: TGTGCCTGGAGCCAACATAGGGGACAGGAGATCTACGAGCAGTACTTC
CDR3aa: CAWSQHRGQEIYEQYF

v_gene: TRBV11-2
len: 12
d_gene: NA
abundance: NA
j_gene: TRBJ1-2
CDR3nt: TGTGCCAGCAGCTTAGGTCGAGGGGGCTACACCTTC
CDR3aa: CASSLGRGGYTF

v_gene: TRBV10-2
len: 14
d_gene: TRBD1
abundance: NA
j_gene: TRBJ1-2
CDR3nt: TGCGCCAGCAGAGAGGGACAGCAGAACTATGGCTACACCTTC
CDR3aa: CASREGQQNYGYTF

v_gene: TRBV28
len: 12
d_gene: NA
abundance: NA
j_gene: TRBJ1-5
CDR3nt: TGTGCCAGCAGAGAGACAGCGGAGCCCCAGCATTTT
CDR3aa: CASRETAEPQHF

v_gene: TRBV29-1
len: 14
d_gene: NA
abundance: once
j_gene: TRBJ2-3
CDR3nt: TGCAGCGTCACCGGAGGCAGGGTAGCAGATACGCAGTATTTT
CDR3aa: CSVTGGRVADTQYF

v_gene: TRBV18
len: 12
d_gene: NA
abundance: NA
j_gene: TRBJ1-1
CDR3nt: TGTGCCAGCTCAACTGGGAACACTGAAGCTTTCTTT
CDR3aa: CASSTGNTEAFF

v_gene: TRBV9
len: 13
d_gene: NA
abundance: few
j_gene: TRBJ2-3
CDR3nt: TGTGCCAGCAACAGACAGGATTCGGATACGCAGTATTTT
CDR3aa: CASNRQDSDTQYF

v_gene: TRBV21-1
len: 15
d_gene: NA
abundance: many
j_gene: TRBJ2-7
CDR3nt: TGTGCCAGCAGCAAAGCCGGACAGGTTCGGTACGAGCAGTACTTC
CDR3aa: CASSKAGQVRYEQYF

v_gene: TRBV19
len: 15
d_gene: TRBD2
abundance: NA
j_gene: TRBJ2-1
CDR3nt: TGTGCCAGTAGACCCCGCGGGAGTTTCTACAATGAGCAGTTCTTC
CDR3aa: CASRPRGSFYNEQFF

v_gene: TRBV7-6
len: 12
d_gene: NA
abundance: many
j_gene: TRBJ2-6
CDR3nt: TGTGCCAGCAGCACCACAGGGCACGTCCTGACTTTC
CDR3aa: CASSTTGHVLTF

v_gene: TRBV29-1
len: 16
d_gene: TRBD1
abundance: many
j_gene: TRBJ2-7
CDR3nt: TGCAGCGTAAGAAAGCTATCCGGGACAGGGGGCGACGAGCAGTACTTC
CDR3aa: CSVRKLSGTGGDEQYF

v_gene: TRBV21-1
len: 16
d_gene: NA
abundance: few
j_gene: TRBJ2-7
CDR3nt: TGTGCCAGCAGCAAAGGGTACTTAGGAGACTCCTACGAGCAGTACTTC
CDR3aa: CASSKGYLGDSYEQYF

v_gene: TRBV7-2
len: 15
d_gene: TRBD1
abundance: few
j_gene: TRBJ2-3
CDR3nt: TGTGCCAGCATCGACAGGGGGGGCAGCACAGATACGCAGTATTTT
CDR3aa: CASIDRGGSTDTQYF

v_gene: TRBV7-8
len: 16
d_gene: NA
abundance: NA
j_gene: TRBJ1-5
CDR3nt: TGTGCCAGCAGCCAAAGGACAGCCTTGAGCAATCAGCCCCAGCATTTT
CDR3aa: CASSQRTALSNQPQHF

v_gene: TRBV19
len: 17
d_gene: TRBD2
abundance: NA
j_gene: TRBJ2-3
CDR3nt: TGTGCCAGTAGTATTTATGGACTAGCGACCACGATAGATACGCAGTATTTT
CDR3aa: CASSIYGLATTIDTQYF

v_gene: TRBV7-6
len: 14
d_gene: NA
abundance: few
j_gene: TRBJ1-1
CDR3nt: TGTGCCAGCAGCCTCCGACAGGAGAACACTGAAGCTTTCTTT
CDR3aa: CASSLRQENTEAFF

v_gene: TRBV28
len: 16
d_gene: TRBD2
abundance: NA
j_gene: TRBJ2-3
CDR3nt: TGTGCCAGCAGTTCGAAACTAGCGGGGGGCACAGATACGCAGTATTTT
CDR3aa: CASSSKLAGGTDTQYF

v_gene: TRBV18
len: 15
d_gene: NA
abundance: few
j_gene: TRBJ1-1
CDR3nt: TGTGCCAGCTCATTACGGACAGACATGAACACTGAAGCTTTCTTT
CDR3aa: CASSLRTDMNTEAFF

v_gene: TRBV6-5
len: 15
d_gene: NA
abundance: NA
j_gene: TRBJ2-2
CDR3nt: TGTGCCAGCAGTTTCGACCCTAACAGCGCCGGGGAGCTGTTTTTT
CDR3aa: CASSFDPNSAGELFF

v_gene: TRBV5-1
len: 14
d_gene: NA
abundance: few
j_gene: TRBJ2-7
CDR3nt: TGCGCCAGCAGCCGCGGGACAGATCCCCACGAGCAGTACTTC
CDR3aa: CASSRGTDPHEQYF

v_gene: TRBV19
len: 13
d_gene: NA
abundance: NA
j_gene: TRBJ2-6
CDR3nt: TGTGCCAGTATGGTCCCTGGGGCCAACGTCCTGACTTTC
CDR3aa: CASMVPGANVLTF

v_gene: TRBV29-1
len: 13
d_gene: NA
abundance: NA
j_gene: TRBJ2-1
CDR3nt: TGCAGCGTTGAAGATCAGGCCAGGGACGAGCAGTTCTTC
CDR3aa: CSVEDQARDEQFF

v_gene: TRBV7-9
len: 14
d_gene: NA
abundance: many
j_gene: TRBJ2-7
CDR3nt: TGTGCCAGCAGCTTAGTAGCAGAGCCCTACGAGCAGTACTTC
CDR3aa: CASSLVAEPYEQYF

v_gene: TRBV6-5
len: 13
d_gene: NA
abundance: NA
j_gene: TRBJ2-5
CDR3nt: TGTGCCAGCAGTTACGGGGGTCAAGAGACCCAGTACTTC
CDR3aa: CASSYGGQETQYF

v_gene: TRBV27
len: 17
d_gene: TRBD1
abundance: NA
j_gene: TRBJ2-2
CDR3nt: TGTGCCAGCAGGAAACGGGACAGGGGGCTTGTTCCCGGGGAGCTGTTTTTT
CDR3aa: CASRKRDRGLVPGELFF

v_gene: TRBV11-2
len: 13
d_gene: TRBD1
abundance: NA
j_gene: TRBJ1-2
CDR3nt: TGTGCCAGCAGCCCTGACAGGGGAGGGGGCTACACCTTC
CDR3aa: CASSPDRGGGYTF

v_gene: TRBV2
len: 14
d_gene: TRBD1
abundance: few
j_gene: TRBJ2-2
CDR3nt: TGTGCCAGCAGTTACACAGGGGGCACCGGGGAGCTGTTTTTT
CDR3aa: CASSYTGGTGELFF

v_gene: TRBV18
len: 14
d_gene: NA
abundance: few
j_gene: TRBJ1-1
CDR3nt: TGTGCCAGCTCACCCGATACAGGGTCCACTGAAGCTTTCTTT
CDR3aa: CASSPDTGSTEAFF

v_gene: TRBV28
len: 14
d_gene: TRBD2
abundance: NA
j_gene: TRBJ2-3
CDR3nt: TGTGCCAGCACCCCACTAGCGGATGGAGATACGCAGTATTTT
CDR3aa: CASTPLADGDTQYF

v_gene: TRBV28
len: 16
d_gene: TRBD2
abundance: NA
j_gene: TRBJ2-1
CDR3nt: TGTGCCAGCAGCGGGGCTAGCGGGGAACTCTACAATGAGCAGTTCTTC
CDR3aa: CASSGASGELYNEQFF

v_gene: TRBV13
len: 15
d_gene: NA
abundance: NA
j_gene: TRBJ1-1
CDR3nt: TGTGCCAGCAGCTTATTAGGCAGACTAAACACTGAAGCTTTCTTT
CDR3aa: CASSLLGRLNTEAFF

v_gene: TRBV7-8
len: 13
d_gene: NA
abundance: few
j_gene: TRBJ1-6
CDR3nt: TGTGCCAGCAGCTCCCAGAGGGATTCACCCCTCCACTTT
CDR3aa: CASSSQRDSPLHF

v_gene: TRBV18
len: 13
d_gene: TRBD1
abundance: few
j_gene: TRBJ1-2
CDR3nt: TGTGCCAGCTCACCAAGCACAGGGGCCGGCTACACCTTC
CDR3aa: CASSPSTGAGYTF

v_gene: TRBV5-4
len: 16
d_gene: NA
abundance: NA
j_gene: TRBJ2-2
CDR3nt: TGTGCCAGCAGCTCCGGCAGGGCGTTGAACACCGGGGAGCTGTTTTTT
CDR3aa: CASSSGRALNTGELFF

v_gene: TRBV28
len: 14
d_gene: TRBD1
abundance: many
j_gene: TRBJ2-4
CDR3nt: TGTGCCAGCAGGGGACAGGGGGTTAAAAACATTCAGTACTTC
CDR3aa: CASRGQGVKNIQYF

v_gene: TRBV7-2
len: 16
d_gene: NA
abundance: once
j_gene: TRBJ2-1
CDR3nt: TGTGCCAGCAGCTTATTGGCGGGATGGTCCTACAATGAGCAGTTCTTC
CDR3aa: CASSLLAGWSYNEQFF

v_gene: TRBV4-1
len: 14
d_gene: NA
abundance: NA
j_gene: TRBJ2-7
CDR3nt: TGCGCCAGCAGCCAACCTACAGGGAGCCACGAGCAGTACTTC
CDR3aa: CASSQPTGSHEQYF

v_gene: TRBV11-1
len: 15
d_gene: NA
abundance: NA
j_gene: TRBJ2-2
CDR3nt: TGTGCCAGCAGCTCCTGGACGGCGAACACCGGGGAGCTGTTTTTT
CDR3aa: CASSSWTANTGELFF

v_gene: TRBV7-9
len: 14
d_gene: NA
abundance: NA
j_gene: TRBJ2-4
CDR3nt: TGTGCCAGCAGCCCGGGGTGGGGTGAAAACATTCAGTACTTC
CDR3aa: CASSPGWGENIQYF

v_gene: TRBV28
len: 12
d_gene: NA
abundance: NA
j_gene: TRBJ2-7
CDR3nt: TGTGCCAGCAAGGGAAAACCCTACGAGCAGTACTTC
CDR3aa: CASKGKPYEQYF

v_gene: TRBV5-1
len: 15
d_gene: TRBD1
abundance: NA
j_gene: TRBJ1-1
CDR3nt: TGCGCCAGCAGCCTTACAGGGGTCGGGAACACTGAAGCTTTCTTT
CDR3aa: CASSLTGVGNTEAFF

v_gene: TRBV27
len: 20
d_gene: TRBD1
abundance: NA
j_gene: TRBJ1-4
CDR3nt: TGTGCCAGCAGTTTGGGTGTCTGGACAGGGGGTCGTACTACTAATGAAAAACTGTTTTTT
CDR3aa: CASSLGVWTGGRTTNEKLFF

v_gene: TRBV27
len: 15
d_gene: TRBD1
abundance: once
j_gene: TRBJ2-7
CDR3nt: TGTGCCAGCAGTTTTTGGGACAGGGTAAAAAACGAGCAGTACTTC
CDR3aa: CASSFWDRVKNEQYF

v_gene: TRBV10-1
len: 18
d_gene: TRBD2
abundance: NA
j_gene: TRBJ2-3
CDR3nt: TGCGCCAGCAGTGCCCCGGGACTAGCGGGAGGGCTTGAAGATACGCAGTATTTT
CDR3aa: CASSAPGLAGGLEDTQYF

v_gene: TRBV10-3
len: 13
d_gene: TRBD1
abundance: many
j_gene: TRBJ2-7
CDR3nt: TGTGCCATCAGCGGGGACAGCTCCTACGAGCAGTACTTC
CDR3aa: CAISGDSSYEQYF

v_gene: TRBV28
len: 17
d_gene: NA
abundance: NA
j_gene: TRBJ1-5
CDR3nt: TGTGCCAGCAGTTTCTGGGTGGCGGATGGTGGCAATCAGCCCCAGCATTTT
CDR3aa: CASSFWVADGGNQPQHF

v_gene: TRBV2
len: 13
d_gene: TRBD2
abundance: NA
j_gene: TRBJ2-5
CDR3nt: TGTGCCAGCAGTCGTCCGGGGGGGGAGACCCAGTACTTC
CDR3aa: CASSRPGGETQYF